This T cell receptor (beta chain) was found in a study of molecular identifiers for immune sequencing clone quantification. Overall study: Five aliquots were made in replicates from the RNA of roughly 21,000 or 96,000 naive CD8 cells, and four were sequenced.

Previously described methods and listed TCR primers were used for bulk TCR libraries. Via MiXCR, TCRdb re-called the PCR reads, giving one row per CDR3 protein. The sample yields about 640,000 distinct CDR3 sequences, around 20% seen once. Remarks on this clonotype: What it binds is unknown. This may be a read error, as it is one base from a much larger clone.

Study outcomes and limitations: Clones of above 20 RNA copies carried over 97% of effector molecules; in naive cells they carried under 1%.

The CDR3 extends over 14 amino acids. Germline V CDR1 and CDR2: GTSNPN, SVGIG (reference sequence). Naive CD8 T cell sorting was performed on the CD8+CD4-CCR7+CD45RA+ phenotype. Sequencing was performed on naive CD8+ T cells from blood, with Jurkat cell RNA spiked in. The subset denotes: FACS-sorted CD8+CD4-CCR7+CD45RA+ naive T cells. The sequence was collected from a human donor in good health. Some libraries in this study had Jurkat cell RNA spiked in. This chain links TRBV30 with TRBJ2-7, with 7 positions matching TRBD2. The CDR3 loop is CAGSGRDWYYEQYF. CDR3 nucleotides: TGTGCCGGGAGTGGGAGGGACTGGTACTACGAGCAGTACTTC.